This T cell receptor (beta chain) emerged from a study of blood T cell repertoires in COVID-19. The CDR3 length is 13 residues. The germline V and J ends were trimmed by 1 base and 9 bases, with 12 bases remaining between them. The V gene's germline CDR1 is SNHLY and CDR2 FYNNEI. Data came from immunoSEQ multiplex PCR; TCRdb stores just in-frame clones and leaves some out. The data hold about 150,000 clones, with 85% observed a single time. The chain carries TRBV2 and TRBJ1-1; TRBD1 might be the D (5 bases). This receptor was taken from a woman aged 40-49 years who had recovered from COVID-19. The sequenced sample consisted of PBMCs or T cells enriched from blood (not recorded which). The CDR3 region has the DNA TGTGCCAGCAGTGAAGAGGACACCTCCAAAGCTTTCTTT. Translation: CASSEEDTSKAFF.